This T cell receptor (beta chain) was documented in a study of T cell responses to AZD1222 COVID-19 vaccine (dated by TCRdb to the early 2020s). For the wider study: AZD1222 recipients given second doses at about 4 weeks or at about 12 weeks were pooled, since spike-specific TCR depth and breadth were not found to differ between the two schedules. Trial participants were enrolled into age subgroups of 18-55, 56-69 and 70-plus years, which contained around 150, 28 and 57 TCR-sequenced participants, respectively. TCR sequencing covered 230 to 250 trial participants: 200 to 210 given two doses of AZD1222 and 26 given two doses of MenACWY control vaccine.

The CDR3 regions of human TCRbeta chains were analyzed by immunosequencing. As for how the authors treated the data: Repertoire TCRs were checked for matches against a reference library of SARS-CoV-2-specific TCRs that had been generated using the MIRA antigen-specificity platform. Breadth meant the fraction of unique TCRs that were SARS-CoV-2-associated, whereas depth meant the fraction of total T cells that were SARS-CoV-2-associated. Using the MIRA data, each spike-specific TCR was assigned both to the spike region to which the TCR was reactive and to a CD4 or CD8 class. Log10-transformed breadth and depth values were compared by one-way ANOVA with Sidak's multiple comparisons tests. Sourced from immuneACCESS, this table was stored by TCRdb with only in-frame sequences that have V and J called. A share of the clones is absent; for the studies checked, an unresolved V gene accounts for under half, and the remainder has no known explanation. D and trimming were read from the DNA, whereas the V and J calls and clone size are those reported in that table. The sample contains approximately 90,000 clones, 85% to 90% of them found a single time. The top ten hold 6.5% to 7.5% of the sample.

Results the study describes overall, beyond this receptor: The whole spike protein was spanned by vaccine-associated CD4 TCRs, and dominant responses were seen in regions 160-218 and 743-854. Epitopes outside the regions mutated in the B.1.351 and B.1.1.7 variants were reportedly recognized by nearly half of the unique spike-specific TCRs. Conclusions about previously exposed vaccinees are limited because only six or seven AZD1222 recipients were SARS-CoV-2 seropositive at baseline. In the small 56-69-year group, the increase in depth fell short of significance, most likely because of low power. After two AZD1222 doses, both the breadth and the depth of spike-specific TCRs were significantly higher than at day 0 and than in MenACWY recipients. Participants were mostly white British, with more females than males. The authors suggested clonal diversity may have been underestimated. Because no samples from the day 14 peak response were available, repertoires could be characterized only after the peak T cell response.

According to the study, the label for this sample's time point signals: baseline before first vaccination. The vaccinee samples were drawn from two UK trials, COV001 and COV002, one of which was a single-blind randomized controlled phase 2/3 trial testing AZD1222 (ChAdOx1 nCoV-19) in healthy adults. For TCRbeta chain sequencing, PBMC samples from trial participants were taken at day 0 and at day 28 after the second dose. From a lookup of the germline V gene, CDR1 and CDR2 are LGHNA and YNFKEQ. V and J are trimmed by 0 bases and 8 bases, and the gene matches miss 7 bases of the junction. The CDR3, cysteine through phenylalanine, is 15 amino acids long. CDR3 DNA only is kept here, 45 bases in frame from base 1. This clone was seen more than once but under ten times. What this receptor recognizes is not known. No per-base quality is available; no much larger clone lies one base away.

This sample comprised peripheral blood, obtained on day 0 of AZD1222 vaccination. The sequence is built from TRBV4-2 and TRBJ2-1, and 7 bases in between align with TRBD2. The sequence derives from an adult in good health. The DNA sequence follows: TGTGCCAGCAGCCAAGATGGAGCGGGACTCGATGAGCAGTTCTTC. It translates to CASSQDGAGLDEQFF.